Below are 22 T cell receptor beta chains sequenced from a single sample in a study of cytomegalovirus exposure and HLA in healthy donors. Vbeta (60) and Jbeta (13) primers were used in the PCR. Sequencing was performed with immunoSEQ multiplex PCR; in TCRdb, only in-frame clones are kept and a portion is missing. The data hold 200,000 to 250,000 clones, with 76% observed a single time. Sequences were obtained from PBMCs. These TCRs come from a man between 18 and 29 years old in good health and CMV-seronegative.

The gene calls are TRBV30 and TRBJ2-2; maybe TRBD1 (5 bases). Germline lookup yields CDR1 GTSNPN and CDR2 SVGIG (reference sequence). The CDR3 spans 13 residues. Trimming cost V 4 bases and J 2 bases, with 8 bases left between them. The CDR3 here is CAWMDINTGELFF. Written as DNA, the CDR3 is TGTGCCTGGATGGACATCAACACCGGGGAGCTGTTTTTT.

This clone was seen only once. The rearrangement links TRBV25-1 to TRBJ1-6, with D tentatively TRBD1 (5 bases). Germline values: CDR1 MGHDK, CDR2 SYGVNS. There are 13 residues in the CDR3. Trimming removed 4 bases at V and 5 bases at J, with 6 bases between. This chain's CDR3 is CASSVQDNSPLHF. The CDR3, as DNA: TGTGCCAGCAGTGTACAGGATAATTCACCCCTCCACTTT.

The genes are TRBV7-8 and TRBJ2-3, with TRBD1 identical over 7 bases. The CDR3 covers 16 residues. Germline V lookup: CDR1 SGHVS, CDR2 FQNEAQ. The V segment lost 5 bases and the J segment 2 bases; nucleotides outside the gene matches: 10. The CDR3 DNA sequence: TGTGCCAGCAGCGAAGACAGGGCTACCTACACAGATACGCAGTATTTT. It yields the protein CASSEDRATYTDTQYF.

The chain has TRBV4-1 and TRBJ2-1; TRBD2 aligns across 10 bases. V lost 4 bases, J lost 9 bases, and 15 bases stayed unmatched. Germline loops: CDR1 MGHRA, CDR2 YSYEKL. CDR3 length: 17 residues. DNA of the CDR3: TGCGCCAGCAGCCTTATCCTCGGTATAGCGGGAGGTCGTGAGCAGTTCTTC. Amino acid sequence: CASSLILGIAGGREQFF.

This clone has at least ten counts. The V call is TRBV6-5, the J call TRBJ2-7; D may be TRBD2 (5 bases). The CDR3 is 15 amino acids. Looked up from germline, CDR1 is MNHEY and CDR2 is SVGAGI. Trimming stripped 0 bases from V and 3 bases from J, with 12 bases between. The CDR3 spells CASSYSRTDIYEQYF. CDR3 nucleotides: TGTGCCAGCAGTTACTCCCGGACTGACATCTACGAGCAGTACTTC.

This sequence joins TRBV2 and TRBJ2-7; 8 nucleotides line up with TRBD2. The CDR3 runs to 17 residues. The trim removed 7 bases at V and 0 bases at J, leaving 14 bases unmatched. In germline, CDR1 is SNHLY, CDR2 FYNNEI. The CDR3 nucleotides read TGTGCCAGCACCAGAGGGAGGGACGGGAGGGGCTCCTACGAGCAGTACTTC. Its translation is CASTRGRDGRGSYEQYF.

The V call is TRBV28, the J call TRBJ1-5, with a weak D call TRBD1 (6 bases). CDR1 is MDHEN and CDR2 is SYDVKM in the germline V gene. V shed 9 bases and J shed 4 bases, with 16 bases lying between them. The CDR3 extends over 14 amino acids. The CDR3 reads CASAGQTLNQPQHF. The CDR3 DNA is TGTGCCAGTGCCGGACAGACCCTTAATCAGCCCCAGCATTTT.

V usage is TRBV5-1 and J usage is TRBJ2-7; TRBD1 matches 7 bases. This CDR3 contains 13 residues. Germline V gene data show CDR1 as SGHRS and CDR2 as YFSETQ. V dropped 4 bases and J dropped 9; count of bases not matched to a gene: 10. The CDR3 is CASSRRDRLRQYF. CDR3 in DNA: TGCGCCAGCAGCCGCCGGGACAGACTAAGGCAGTACTTC.

The chain carries TRBV19 and TRBJ2-7; 10 bases align to TRBD2. With V trimmed by 3 bases and J by 6 bases, 2 bases remained unmatched. Germline CDR1 is LNHDA and CDR2 is SQIVND (reference sequence). There are 13 residues in the CDR3. CDR3 nucleotides: TGTGCCAGTAGTATGGCTAGCGGGAGCGAGCAGTACTTC. Translation gives CASSMASGSEQYF.

The rearrangement joins TRBV5-4 to TRBJ2-3; TRBD2 matches 16 bases. Germline values: CDR1 SGHNT, CDR2 YYREEE (reference sequence). V dropped 4 bases and J dropped 3; count of bases not matched to a gene: 8. This CDR3 has 18 residues. CDR3 sequence reads: CASSKGLAGGLKTDTQYF. CDR3 coding DNA: TGTGCCAGCAGCAAGGGACTAGCGGGAGGGCTTAAAACAGATACGCAGTATTTT. The whole variable domain, remainder taken from reference TRBV5-4 and TRBJ2-3, is ETGVTQSPTHLIKTRGQQVTLRCSSQSGHNTVSWYQQALGQGPQFIFQYYREEENGRGNFPPRFSGLQFPNYSSELNVNALELDDSALYLCASSKGLAGGLKTDTQYFGPGTRLTVL.

The rearrangement links TRBV6-5 to TRBJ2-4; possible D gene TRBD2, 5 bases. CDR1 and CDR2 (germline): MNHEY, SVGAGI. V was cut by 3 bases and J by 1 base, with 10 bases left in between. The CDR3 loop spans 15 amino acids. The CDR3 protein is CASSYRWEAKNIQYF. CDR3 DNA sequence: TGTGCCAGCAGTTATCGTTGGGAGGCCAAAAACATTCAGTACTTC.

The chain links TRBV2 to TRBJ1-2; 8 positions match TRBD1. Per germline, CDR1 SNHLY and CDR2 FYNNEI. The J segment lost 5 bases and the V segment lost 6 bases, leaving 8 bases of the junction unmatched. This CDR3 is 14 amino acids long. The CDR3 region is CASRDRTGMYGYTF. For the CDR3, the DNA is TGTGCCAGCAGAGATAGGACAGGGATGTATGGCTACACCTTC.

The V and J genes are TRBV7-9 and TRBJ2-5, with 11 bases that match TRBD1. This CDR3 spans 15 amino acids. From germline, CDR1 is SEHNR and CDR2 FQNEAQ (reference sequence). The ends lost 1 base at V and 4 bases at J; junction bases unmatched: 2. CDR3 DNA: TGTGCCAGCAGCTTAGGGGGACAGGGGGGAGAGACCCAGTACTTC. It codes for CASSLGGQGGETQYF.

This clone was seen only a few times. The V and J genes are TRBV28 and TRBJ2-7, with D maybe TRBD1 (5 bases). There are 15 residues in the CDR3. Germline loops: CDR1 MDHEN, CDR2 SYDVKM. Trimming removed 3 bases at V and 0 bases at J, with 12 bases between. DNA for the CDR3: TGTGCCAGCAGTTTCTCGTTACAGGCCTCCTACGAGCAGTACTTC. Encoded protein: CASSFSLQASYEQYF.

The chain recombines TRBV19 with TRBJ2-3; D is possibly TRBD1 (5 bases). The V gene lost 5 bases and the J gene lost 4 bases, with 16 bases spanning the gap. The CDR3 covers 15 residues. Germline V CDR1 and CDR2: LNHDA, SQIVND (reference sequence). This CDR3 is CASSYADRGADTQYF. CDR3 bases: TGTGCCAGTAGTTATGCGGATAGGGGCGCAGATACGCAGTATTTT.

The V and J genes are TRBV7-9 and TRBJ1-4; a weak D match, TRBD1 (6 bases). Germline V gene sequence: CDR1 SEHNR, CDR2 FQNEAQ (reference sequence). The CDR3 sequence is 14 residues long. V was shortened by 4 bases and J by 7 bases, with 13 bases between the two germline ends. The chain's CDR3 is CASSSQGIGEKLFF. Written as DNA, the CDR3 is TGTGCCAGCAGCTCACAGGGAATCGGTGAAAAACTGTTTTTT.

V usage is TRBV27 and J usage is TRBJ2-7, with 11 positions matching TRBD1. The CDR3 is 18 amino acids. CDR1 is MNHEY, CDR2 SMNVEV, per germline (reference sequence). The ends lost 3 bases at V and 7 bases at J; junction bases unmatched: 17. Written as DNA, the CDR3 is TGTGCCAGCAGTTTGGCGGATGCCCTCCCGGGACAGGGGGGGGAGCAGTACTTC. This gives the protein CASSLADALPGQGGEQYF.

The chain combines TRBV19 with TRBJ1-3; 10 bases line up with TRBD1. The J segment lost 0 bases and the V segment lost 5 bases, leaving 1 base of the junction unmatched. CDR1 LNHDA and CDR2 SQIVND come from the germline V gene (reference sequence). CDR3 length: 15 residues. CDR3 bases: TGTGCCAGTAGTCGGACAGGGGGCTCTGGAAACACCATATATTTT. This gives the protein CASSRTGGSGNTIYF.

This clone has a handful of counts. The chain uses TRBV2 and TRBJ2-1, with a possible D match to TRBD1 (6 bases). The CDR3 runs to 13 residues. V gave up 5 bases and J gave up 9 bases, with 14 bases separating them. Germline CDR1 SNHLY, CDR2 FYNNEI. CDR3 bases: TGTGCCAGCAGTTCCGGACAGTCAAGTGAGCAGTTCTTC. Protein: CASSSGQSSEQFF.

V and J are TRBV6-6 and TRBJ1-6; D is ambiguous. CDR1 and CDR2 from the germline V gene are MNHNY and SVGAGI (reference sequence). This CDR3 comprises 12 residues. The V end was cut by 4 bases, the J end by 10 bases, with 8 bases between. CDR3 sequence reads: CASSFLLSPLHF. The CDR3 DNA reads TGTGCCAGCAGTTTTCTTTTATCACCCCTCCACTTT.

The gene calls are TRBV2 and TRBJ2-7; D possibly corresponds to TRBD1 (5 bases). CDR1 is SNHLY, CDR2 FYNNEI, per germline. V shed 6 bases and J shed 4 bases, with 16 bases lying between them. This CDR3 region has 14 residues. This CDR3 reads CASSSGLYSYEQYF. CDR3 nucleotide sequence: TGTGCCAGCAGCTCAGGGTTATACTCTTACGAGCAGTACTTC.

CDR3 loop: CASTALAGGPYLYEQYF. CDR3 DNA sequence: TGCGCCAGCACAGCACTAGCGGGAGGGCCATACCTCTACGAGCAGTACTTC. V and J are TRBV5-1 and TRBJ2-7; TRBD2 matches at 13 bases. Germline-derived CDR1 and CDR2 are SGHRS and YFSETQ. The CDR3 has 17 residues. V shed 6 bases and J 3 bases; nucleotides not matched to a gene: 12.